This T cell receptor (beta chain) was recovered during a study of blood T cell repertoires in COVID-19. CDR3 length: 12 residues. Trimming took off 4 bases at V and 7 bases at J, with 10 bases between the two ends. From germline, CDR1 is LGHDT and CDR2 YNNKEL (reference sequence). How the authors handled the data: Estimation of nucleated cell counts was performed using reference gene primer amplification. Assay used: immunoSEQ multiplex PCR; TCRdb lists only in-frame clones, some missing. That table gives V, J and clone size, and the DNA gave D and trimming. In the table there are around 100,000 clones, around 84% of which are singletons.

The source material was peripheral blood. V is TRBV3-1 (or the pseudogene TRBV3-2) and J is TRBJ1-1; D is undetermined. This sequence was found in a human donor in a cohort sampled during active COVID-19. The CDR3 DNA reads TGTGCCAGCAGCCCCCAAGGAGGTGAAGCTTTCTTT. Translated: CASSPQGGEAFF.